The 5 T cell receptor beta chains presented below share a single source sample, sequenced in a study of PD-1 blockade in mismatch repair-deficient tumors. The repertoire was sequenced with immunoSEQ multiplex PCR; TCRdb's copy has only in-frame clones and lacks some. The sample lists approximately 37,000 clones, roughly 81% occurring once. Source: peripheral blood, taken 76 weeks after starting pembrolizumab. The receptors here all came from an adult with mismatch repair-deficient cancer.

This clone has a single count. At the DNA level, this CDR3 is encoded by other sequences in the same sample as well. V usage is TRBV29-1 and J usage is TRBJ1-1; D unclear. CDR1 is SQVTM, CDR2 ANQGSEA, per germline. Between the trimmed V and J ends, which lost 4 bases and 2 bases, there was a span of 5 bases. This CDR3 is built from 11 residues. CDR3 sequence (DNA): TGCAGCGTTGTGGTTAACACTGAAGCTTTCTTT. Protein sequence: CSVVVNTEAFF.

This chain connects TRBV6-6 to TRBJ2-5, with TRBD2 as a possible D gene (5 bases). Germline V gene data show CDR1 as MNHNY and CDR2 as SVGAGI (reference sequence). V lost 6 bases and J 5 bases, leaving 13 bases between the germline ends. The CDR3 length is 13 residues. The DNA of the CDR3 is TGTGCCAGCAGATTTCCGGGAACCGAGACCCAGTACTTC. Protein sequence: CASRFPGTETQYF.

This clone came up once. The genes are TRBV10-2 and TRBJ1-2; the D gene is possibly TRBD1 (5 bases). The CDR3 length is 13 residues. Per germline, CDR1 WSHSY and CDR2 SAAADI. V dropped 0 bases and J dropped 8 bases, with 10 bases sitting between them. For the CDR3, the DNA is TGCGCCAGCAGTGAGTCTGGGGGGTACGGCTACACCTTC. Translated, it gives CASSESGGYGYTF.

The rearrangement joins TRBV7-8 to TRBJ2-3; D is ambiguous. Trimming stripped 4 bases from V and 9 bases from J, with 14 bases between. Germline CDR1 and CDR2: SGHVS and FQNEAQ. This CDR3 is built from 13 residues. Here the CDR3 DNA reads TGTGCCAGCAGCTCCAGGTTCCCACAAACGCAGTATTTT. This translates into CASSSRFPQTQYF.

The J gene is TRBJ1-3, the V gene TRBV23-1, with TRBD1 matching over 7 bases. TRBV23-1 is an open reading frame whose function is uncertain. With 6 bases clipped from V and 6 bases from J, the junction kept 11 bases outside the gene matches. This CDR3 is 15 amino acids long. DNA of the CDR3: TGCGCCAGCAGATCTACAGGGGAAGGGGAAAACACCATATATTTT. This encodes CASRSTGEGENTIYF.